This TCR beta chain was identified in a study of control samples from healthy donors and cancer patients (dated by TCRdb to about 2020). The CDR3 covers 15 residues, taking in both the cysteine and the phenylalanine. Of all the DNA, just the CDR3 is kept, 45 bases in frame from base 1. Trimming takes 0 bases off V and 3 bases off J; junction bases not matched to a gene: 6. The germline V gene (reference sequence) gives CDR1 as SGHKS and CDR2 as YYEKEE. Receptor amplification or capture employed the immunoSEQ multiplex PCR assay. TCRdb provides this immuneACCESS table in a form limited to in-frame rearrangements. Some clones are lacking; in checked studies, under half of them reflect an unresolved V gene, and why the rest are absent is not known. This sample holds 130,000 or so clones; about nine tenths were observed only once. Clones ranked in the top ten supply around 7.6% of the sample. Points on this clone: The target of this receptor is not known. The input lacks base qualities; no much larger clone sits a single base away.

The V gene is TRBV5-5 and the J gene is TRBJ2-7; 7 middle bases align to TRBD1. What was sequenced was PBMCs. The source of this sequence is a man aged 50-60 years with head and neck cancer. The CDR3: CASSLAGTDFYEQYF. The DNA is as follows: TGTGCCAGCAGCTTGGCCGGGACAGATTTCTACGAGCAGTACTTC.